This TCR beta chain was sequenced during a study of blood T cell repertoires in COVID-19. The overall study: The analysed material was cDNA or gDNA that came from T cells, B-cell-depleted T cells, or PBMCs.

Trimming removed 6 bases at V and 0 bases at J, with 9 bases between. CDR3 length: 13 amino acids. Germline V CDR1 and CDR2: SQVTM, ANQGSEA. The data were produced by immunoSEQ multiplex PCR, yet TCRdb's version contains in-frame clones alone and is incomplete. The sample has 140,000 to 150,000 clones, roughly 88% seen once; the top ten hold about 8%. The sequence came from a woman aged 55 to 70 with COVID-19, enrolled during active disease. The rearrangement uses TRBV29-1 and TRBJ1-5, with TRBD1 as a possible D gene (6 bases). The sequencing sample was made of peripheral blood. The CDR3 DNA is TGCAGCGTCAGGACAGCTAGCAATCAGCCCCAGCATTTT. Its translation: CSVRTASNQPQHF.